This T cell receptor (beta chain) was obtained from a study of a mutant IDH1 vaccine in newly diagnosed glioma. Whole-study context: Standard pretreatment was either radiotherapy, temozolomide, or, for most, radiochemotherapy with temozolomide.

In regard to this clone: Its antigen is still unknown.

Libraries were prepared by immunoSEQ multiplex PCR; TCRdb keeps only in-frame clonotypes and omits some of them. Here the sample spans about 36,000 clones, 80% being singletons. This sample's time point: week 11, during vaccination. Every single dose of the vaccine, 300 ug of mutant IDH1 20-mer peptide, came with topical imiquimod. Findings and caveats of the study: Changes in the top peripheral T cell clonotypes seemingly had no bearing on pseudoprogression.

Germline V gene sequence: CDR1 MNHNS, CDR2 SASEGT. This CDR3 is built from 15 residues. Trimming shortened V by 3 bases and J by 0 bases, and 6 bases separated the two germline ends. The chain combines TRBV6-1 with TRBJ2-6; no reliable D call. The sequence was collected from a woman under 40 with glioma. Some clones in this sample may be carry-over from other donors' samples. Sequencing was performed on peripheral blood mononuclear cells (PBMCs), taken from a glioma patient whose treatment included an IDH1 peptide vaccine. The CDR3 protein is CASSDGFSGANVLTF. The CDR3 DNA is TGTGCCAGCAGTGACGGTTTCTCTGGGGCCAACGTCCTGACTTTC.